This T cell receptor (beta chain) was captured by sequencing in a study of control samples from healthy donors and cancer patients. Repertoires were generated with immunoSEQ multiplex PCR, while TCRdb's copy carries only in-frame clones and drops some. This repertoire shows about 160,000 clones, around 95% found once; its top ten account for under 8.5%. This clone came up many times. The CDR3 is 14 residues long. Trimming removed 4 bases at V and 6 bases at J, with 16 bases between. Germline CDR1 reads SEHNR; CDR2 reads FQNEAQ (reference sequence). The rearrangement links TRBV7-9 to TRBJ2-7; D gene uncertain. The TCR originated in a woman in her forties in good health. Sequencing was carried out using blood. As DNA, the CDR3 is TGTGCCAGCAGCTCAACGAGTGGGGTATCCGAGCAGTACTTC. Protein: CASSSTSGVSEQYF.